Here is one T cell receptor (beta chain) with its context. Its cognate antigen is unknown. Stated treatment: oral pan-JAK inhibitor, 5-10 mg twice daily. This sample is part of a study of CD8+ T cells in alopecia areata. General study results and limits: Persistence of many expanded lesional clones was seen in scalp and blood during tofacitinib.

The CDR3 totals 15 residues. Trimming stripped 4 bases from V and 2 bases from J, with 13 bases between. CDR1 SGHRS and CDR2 YFSETQ come from the germline V gene. The sequencing template was cDNA reverse transcribed from extracted RNA. Some clones are missing from TCRdb's copy, which holds only in-frame ones; the method was immunoSEQ multiplex PCR. The repertoire holds some 160,000 clones, with under 70% as singletons. The chain combines TRBV5-1 with TRBJ1-5; perhaps TRBD1 as D (5 bases). The receptor was derived from a human donor with alopecia areata. Material: CD4+ T cells sorted from blood, obtained at week 4, from a patient treated with tofacitinib. CDR3 sequence (DNA): TGCGCCAGCAGCCTGCAGGGTTTCGGCAATCAGCCCCAGCATTTT. This encodes CASSLQGFGNQPQHF. Combining the CDR3 with reference TRBV5-1 and TRBJ1-5 gives the whole variable domain KAGVTQTPRYLIKTRGQQVTLSCSPISGHRSVSWYQQTPGQGLQFLFEYFSETQRNKGNFPGRFSGRQFSNSRSEMNVSTLELGDSALYLCASSLQGFGNQPQHFGDGTRLSIL.